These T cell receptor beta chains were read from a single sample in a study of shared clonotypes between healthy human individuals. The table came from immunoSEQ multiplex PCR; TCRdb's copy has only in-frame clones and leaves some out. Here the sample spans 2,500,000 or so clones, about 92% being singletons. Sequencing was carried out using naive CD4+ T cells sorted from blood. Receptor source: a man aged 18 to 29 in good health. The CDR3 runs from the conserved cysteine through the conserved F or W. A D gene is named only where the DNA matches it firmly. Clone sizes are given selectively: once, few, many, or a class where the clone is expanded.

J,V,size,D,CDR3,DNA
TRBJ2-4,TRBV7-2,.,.,CASSLGNQNIQYF,TGTGCCAGCAGCCTAGGGAACCAAAACATTCAGTACTTC
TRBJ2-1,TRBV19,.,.,CASSTRAGRGNEQFF,TGTGCCAGTAGTACCCGAGCGGGGAGGGGGAATGAGCAGTTCTTC
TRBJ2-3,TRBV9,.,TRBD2,CASSFRTSATDTQYF,TGTGCCAGCAGCTTCCGGACTAGCGCCACAGATACGCAGTATTTT
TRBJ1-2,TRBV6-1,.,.,CASPPYHTVNYGYTF,TGTGCCAGCCCCCCTTACCACACGGTTAACTATGGCTACACCTTC
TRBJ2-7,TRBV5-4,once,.,CASSLVQGTYEQYF,TGTGCCAGCAGCTTGGTCCAGGGGACCTACGAGCAGTACTTC
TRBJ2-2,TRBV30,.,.,CAWMQGPPGELFF,TGTGCCTGGATGCAGGGCCCCCCCGGGGAGCTGTTTTTT
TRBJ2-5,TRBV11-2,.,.,CASSLDGLARETQYF,TGTGCCAGCAGCTTGGACGGGCTAGCGAGAGAGACCCAGTACTTC
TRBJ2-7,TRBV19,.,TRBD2,CASSIGAGGSYEQYF,TGTGCCAGTAGTATTGGAGCGGGGGGGTCCTACGAGCAGTACTTC
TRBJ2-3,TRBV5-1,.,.,CASSLATGSTDTQYF,TGCGCCAGCAGCTTGGCCACAGGTAGCACAGATACGCAGTATTTT
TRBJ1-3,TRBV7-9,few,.,CASRQDGISGNTIYF,TGTGCCAGCAGGCAGGACGGAATCTCTGGAAACACCATATATTTT
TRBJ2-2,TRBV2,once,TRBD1,CASSEMGQGAAGELFF,TGTGCCAGCAGTGAAATGGGACAGGGGGCGGCCGGGGAGCTGTTTTTT
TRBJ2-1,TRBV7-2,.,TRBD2,CASSLVASSGDNEQFF,TGTGCCAGCAGCTTAGTGGCATCTAGCGGGGACAATGAGCAGTTCTTC
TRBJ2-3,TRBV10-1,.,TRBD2,CASTKTGGLAGESTDTQYF,TGCGCCAGCACTAAAACCGGGGGACTAGCGGGGGAGAGCACAGATACGCAGTATTTT
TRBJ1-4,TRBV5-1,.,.,CASSWAGFNEKLFF,TGCGCCAGCAGCTGGGCAGGGTTTAATGAAAAACTGTTTTTT
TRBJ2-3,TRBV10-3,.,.,CAIQDRSTDTQYF,TGTGCCATTCAGGACAGAAGCACAGATACGCAGTATTTT
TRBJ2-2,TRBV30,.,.,CAWRETSLGTGELFF,TGTGCCTGGAGGGAGACTAGTCTAGGCACCGGGGAGCTGTTTTTT
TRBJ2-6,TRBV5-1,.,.,CASSGGGAGANVLTF,TGCGCCAGCAGCGGGGGTGGGGCTGGGGCCAACGTCCTGACTTTC
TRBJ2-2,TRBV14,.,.,CASSQFPGELFF,TGTGCCAGCAGCCAATTCCCCGGGGAGCTGTTTTTT
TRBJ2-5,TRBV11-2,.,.,CASSQSWRSGGETQYF,TGTGCCAGCAGCCAGAGTTGGAGGAGTGGAGGGGAGACCCAGTACTTC
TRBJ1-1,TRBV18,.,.,CASSPLTVLNTEAFF,TGTGCCAGCTCACCTCTGACAGTATTGAACACTGAAGCTTTCTTT
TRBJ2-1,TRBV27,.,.,CASSAGRNNEQFF,TGTGCCAGCAGTGCAGGGAGAAACAATGAGCAGTTCTTC
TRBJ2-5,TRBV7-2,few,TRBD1,CASTRTGTAQETQYF,TGTGCCAGCACCAGAACCGGGACAGCTCAAGAGACCCAGTACTTC
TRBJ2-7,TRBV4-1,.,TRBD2,CASSQPGGYEQYF,TGCGCCAGCAGCCAACCGGGGGGCTACGAGCAGTACTTC
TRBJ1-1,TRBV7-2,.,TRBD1,CASSSRTGWGTEAFF,TGTGCCAGCAGCTCTCGGACAGGGTGGGGGACTGAAGCTTTCTTT
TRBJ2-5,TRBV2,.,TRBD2,CASSALRGETQYF,TGTGCCAGCAGTGCTTTGCGGGGGGAGACCCAGTACTTC
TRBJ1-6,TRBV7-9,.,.,CASNGASSYNSPLHF,TGTGCCAGCAACGGCGCGAGCTCCTATAATTCACCCCTCCACTTT